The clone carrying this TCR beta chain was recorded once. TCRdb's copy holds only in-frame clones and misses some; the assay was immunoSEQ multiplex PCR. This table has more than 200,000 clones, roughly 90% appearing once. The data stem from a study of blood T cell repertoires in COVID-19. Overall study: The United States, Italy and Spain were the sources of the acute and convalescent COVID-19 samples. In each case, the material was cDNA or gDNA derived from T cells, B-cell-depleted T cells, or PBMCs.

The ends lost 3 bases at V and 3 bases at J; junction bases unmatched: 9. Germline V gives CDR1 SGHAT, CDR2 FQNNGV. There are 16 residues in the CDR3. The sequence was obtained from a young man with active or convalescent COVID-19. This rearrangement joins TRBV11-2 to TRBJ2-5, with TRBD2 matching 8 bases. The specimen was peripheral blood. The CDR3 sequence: CASSFIRLAQKETQYF. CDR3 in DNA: TGTGCCAGCAGCTTTATCCGACTAGCGCAGAAAGAGACCCAGTACTTC.